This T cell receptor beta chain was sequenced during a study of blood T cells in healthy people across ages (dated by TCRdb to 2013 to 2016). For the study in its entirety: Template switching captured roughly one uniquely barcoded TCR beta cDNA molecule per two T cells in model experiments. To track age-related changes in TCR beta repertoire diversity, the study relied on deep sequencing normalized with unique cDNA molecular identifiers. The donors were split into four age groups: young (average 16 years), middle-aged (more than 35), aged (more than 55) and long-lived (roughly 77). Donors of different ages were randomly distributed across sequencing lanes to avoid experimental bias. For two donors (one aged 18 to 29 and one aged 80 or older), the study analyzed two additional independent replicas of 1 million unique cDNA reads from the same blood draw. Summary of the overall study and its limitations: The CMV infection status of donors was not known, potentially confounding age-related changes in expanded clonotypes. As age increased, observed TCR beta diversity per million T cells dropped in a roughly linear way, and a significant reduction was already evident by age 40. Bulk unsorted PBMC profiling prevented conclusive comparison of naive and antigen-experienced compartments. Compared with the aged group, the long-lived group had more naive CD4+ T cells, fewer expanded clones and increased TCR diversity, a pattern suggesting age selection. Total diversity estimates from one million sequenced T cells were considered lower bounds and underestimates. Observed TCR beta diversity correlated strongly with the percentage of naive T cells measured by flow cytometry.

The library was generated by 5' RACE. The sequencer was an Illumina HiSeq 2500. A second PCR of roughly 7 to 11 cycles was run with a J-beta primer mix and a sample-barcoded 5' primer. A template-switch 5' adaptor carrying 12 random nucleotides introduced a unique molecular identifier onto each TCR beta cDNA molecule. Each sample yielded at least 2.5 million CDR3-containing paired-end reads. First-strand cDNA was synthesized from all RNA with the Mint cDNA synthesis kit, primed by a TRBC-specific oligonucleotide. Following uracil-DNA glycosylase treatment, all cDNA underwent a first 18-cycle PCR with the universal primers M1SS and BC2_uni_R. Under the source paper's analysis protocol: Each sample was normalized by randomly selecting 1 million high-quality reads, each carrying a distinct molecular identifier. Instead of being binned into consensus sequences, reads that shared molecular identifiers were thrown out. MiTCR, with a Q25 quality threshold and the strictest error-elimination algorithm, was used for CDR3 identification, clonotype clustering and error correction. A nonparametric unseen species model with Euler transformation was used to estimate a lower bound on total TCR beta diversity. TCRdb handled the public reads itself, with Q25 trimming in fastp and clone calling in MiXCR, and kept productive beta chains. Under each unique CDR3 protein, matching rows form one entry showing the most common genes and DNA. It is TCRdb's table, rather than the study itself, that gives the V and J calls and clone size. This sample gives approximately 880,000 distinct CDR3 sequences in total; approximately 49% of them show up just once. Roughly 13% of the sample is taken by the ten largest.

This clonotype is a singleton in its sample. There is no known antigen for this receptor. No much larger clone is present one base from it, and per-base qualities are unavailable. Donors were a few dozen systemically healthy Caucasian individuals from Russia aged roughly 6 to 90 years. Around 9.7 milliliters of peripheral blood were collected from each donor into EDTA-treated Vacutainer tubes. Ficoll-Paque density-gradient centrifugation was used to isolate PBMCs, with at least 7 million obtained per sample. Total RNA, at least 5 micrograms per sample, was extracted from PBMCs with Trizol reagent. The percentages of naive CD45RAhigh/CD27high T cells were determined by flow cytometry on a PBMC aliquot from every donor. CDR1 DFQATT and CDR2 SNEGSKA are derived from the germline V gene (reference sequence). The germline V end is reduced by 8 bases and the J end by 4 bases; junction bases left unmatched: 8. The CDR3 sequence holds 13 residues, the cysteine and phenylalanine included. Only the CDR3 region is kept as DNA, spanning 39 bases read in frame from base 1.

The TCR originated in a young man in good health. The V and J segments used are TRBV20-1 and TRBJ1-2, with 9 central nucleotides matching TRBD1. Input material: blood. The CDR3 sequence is CSPGQGRLYGYTF. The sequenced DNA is TGCAGTCCTGGACAGGGGCGCCTCTATGGCTACACCTTC.